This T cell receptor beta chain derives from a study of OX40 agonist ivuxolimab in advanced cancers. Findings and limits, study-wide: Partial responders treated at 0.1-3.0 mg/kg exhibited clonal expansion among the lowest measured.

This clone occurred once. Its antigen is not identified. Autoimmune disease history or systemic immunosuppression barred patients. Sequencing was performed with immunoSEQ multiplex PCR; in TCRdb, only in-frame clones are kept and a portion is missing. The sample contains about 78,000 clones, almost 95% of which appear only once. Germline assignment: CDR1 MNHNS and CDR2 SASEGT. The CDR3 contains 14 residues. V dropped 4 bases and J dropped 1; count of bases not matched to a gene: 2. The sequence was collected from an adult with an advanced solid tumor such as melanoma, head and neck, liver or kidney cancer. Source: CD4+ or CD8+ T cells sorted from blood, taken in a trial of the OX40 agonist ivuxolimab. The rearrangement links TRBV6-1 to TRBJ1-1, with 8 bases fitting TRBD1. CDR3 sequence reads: CASSVQGGNTEAFF. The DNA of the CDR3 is TGTGCCAGCAGTGTACAGGGGGGGAACACTGAAGCTTTCTTT.